A selection of T cell receptor beta chains follows, all from one sample in a study of tumor-infiltrating lymphocytes in localized non-small cell lung cancer. TCRdb's copy holds only in-frame clones and misses some; the assay was immunoSEQ multiplex PCR. The sample records 20,000 to 30,000 clones, approximately 70% being singletons. Sequencing used lung tumor tissue. The origin of the receptors is a human donor with non-small cell lung cancer. The CDR3 runs from the conserved cysteine through the conserved F or W. The order of the fields is V gene, J gene, D gene, clone size, CDR3 protein, CDR3 DNA. A D gene is named only where the DNA matches it firmly. Size tells how often a clone was seen (once, few, many) or the class of an expanded clone, and some rows leave it out.

>TRBV5-1|TRBJ2-3|TRBD2|-
CASSLTSGSTDTQYF
TGCGCCAGCAGCTTAACTAGCGGTAGCACAGATACGCAGTATTTT
>TRBV10-2|TRBJ2-5|-|-
CASSRGARGETQYF
TGCGCCAGCAGCCGGGGGGCCCGAGGAGAGACCCAGTACTTC
>TRBV7-9|TRBJ1-5|-|-
CASSLTGRNQPQHF
TGTGCCAGCAGCTTAACGGGCCGCAATCAGCCCCAGCATTTT
>TRBV18|TRBJ2-3|-|-
CASSPTGGTDTQYF
TGTGCCAGCTCACCAACGGGGGGCACAGATACGCAGTATTTT
>TRBV1|TRBJ1-1|-|-
CTSSAERTGGGGAFF
TGCACCAGCAGCGCAGAAAGGACAGGAGGGGGGGGAGCTTTCTTT
>TRBV5-1|TRBJ1-2|-|-
CASSLGGLTANYGYTF
TGCGCCAGCAGCTTGGGGGGCTTGACAGCTAACTATGGCTACACCTTC
>TRBV5-6|TRBJ1-1|-|-
CASSLWGRRTEAFF
TGTGCCAGCAGCTTGTGGGGGCGGAGAACTGAAGCTTTCTTT
>TRBV9|TRBJ1-2|-|-
CASSSRVNYGYTF
TGTGCCAGCAGCTCCAGGGTTAACTATGGCTACACCTTC
>TRBV11-2|TRBJ1-1|TRBD1|-
CASSEDRGMNTEAFF
TGTGCCAGCAGCGAAGACAGGGGTATGAACACTGAAGCTTTCTTT
>TRBV15|TRBJ2-3|-|-
CATSRASTDTQYF
TGTGCCACCAGCAGAGCTAGCACAGATACGCAGTATTTT
>TRBV29-1|TRBJ2-3|-|-
CSVYTGSTDTQYF
TGCAGCGTTTACACCGGGAGCACAGATACGCAGTATTTT
>TRBV9|TRBJ2-3|TRBD2|-
CASSRTSGGRTTSTDTQYF
TGTGCCAGCAGCCGGACTAGCGGGGGGCGTACTACTAGCACAGATACGCAGTATTTT
>TRBV7-2|TRBJ2-7|TRBD2|-
CASSSRTSGIEQYF
TGTGCCAGCAGCTCTCGGACTAGCGGTATCGAGCAGTACTTC
>TRBV5-1|TRBJ2-2|TRBD1|-
CASSPGQVAGELFF
TGCGCCAGCAGCCCGGGACAGGTTGCCGGGGAGCTGTTTTTT
>TRBV25-1|TRBJ1-2|-|-
CASSEMDFYGYTF
TGTGCCAGCAGTGAAATGGATTTCTATGGCTACACCTTC
>TRBV4-3|TRBJ1-4|-|-
CASSQDGLRNEKLFF
TGCGCCAGCAGCCAAGACGGTCTCCGAAATGAAAAACTGTTTTTT
>TRBV29-1|TRBJ2-3|TRBD1|-
CSVTGGTQYF
TGCAGCGTCACAGGGGGGACGCAGTATTTT
>TRBV5-4|TRBJ2-7|-|-
CASSSVGGTNRYF
TGTGCCAGCAGCTCGGTCGGGGGTACGAATCGGTACTTC
>TRBV13|TRBJ2-4|-|-
CASRRGVEKIQYF
TGTGCCAGCCGTCGGGGCGTGGAGAAAATTCAGTACTTC
>TRBV5-1|TRBJ2-1|-|-
CASSFTGTPSNEQFF
TGCGCCAGCAGTTTTACCGGGACCCCGTCCAATGAGCAGTTCTTC
>TRBV14|TRBJ1-1|-|few
CASRTGVNTEAFF
TGTGCCAGCAGGACGGGGGTGAACACTGAAGCTTTCTTT
>TRBV7-2|TRBJ2-7|-|-
CASSFVSKNEQYF
TGTGCCAGCAGCTTCGTATCAAAGAACGAGCAGTACTTC
>TRBV9|TRBJ2-6|-|-
CASGGPGANVLTF
TGTGCCAGCGGTGGGCCTGGGGCCAACGTCCTGACTTTC
>TRBV5-4|TRBJ1-1|-|-
CASSFLGWNTEAFF
TGTGCCAGCAGCTTTTTGGGATGGAACACTGAAGCTTTCTTT
>TRBV7-2|TRBJ2-3|TRBD2|-
CASSLGGLASTDTQYF
TGTGCCAGCAGCTTAGGAGGACTAGCTAGCACAGATACGCAGTATTTT